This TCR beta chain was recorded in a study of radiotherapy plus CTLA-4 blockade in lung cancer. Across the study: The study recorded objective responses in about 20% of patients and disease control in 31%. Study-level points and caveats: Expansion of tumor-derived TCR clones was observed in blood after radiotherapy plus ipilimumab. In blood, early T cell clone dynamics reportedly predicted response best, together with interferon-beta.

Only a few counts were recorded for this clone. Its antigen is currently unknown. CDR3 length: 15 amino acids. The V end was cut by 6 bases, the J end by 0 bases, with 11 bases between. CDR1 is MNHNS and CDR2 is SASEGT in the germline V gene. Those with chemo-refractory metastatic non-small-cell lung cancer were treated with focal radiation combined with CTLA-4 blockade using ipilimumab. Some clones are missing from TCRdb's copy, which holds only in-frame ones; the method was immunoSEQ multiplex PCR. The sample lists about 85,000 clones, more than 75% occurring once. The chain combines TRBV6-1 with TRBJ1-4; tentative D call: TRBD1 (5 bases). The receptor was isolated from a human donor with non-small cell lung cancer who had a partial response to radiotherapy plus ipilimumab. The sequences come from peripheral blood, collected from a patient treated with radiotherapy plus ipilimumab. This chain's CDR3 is CASSRQLATNEKLFF. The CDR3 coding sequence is TGTGCCAGCAGCCGACAGTTAGCAACTAATGAAAAACTGTTTTTT.